One sample yielded the 10 T cell receptor beta chains listed below, sequenced in a study of OX40 agonist ivuxolimab in advanced cancers. The data were produced by immunoSEQ multiplex PCR, yet TCRdb's version contains in-frame clones alone and is incomplete. This table holds 73,000 or so clones, approximately 78% found once. The sequencing here drew on CD4+ or CD8+ T cells sorted from blood, taken in a trial of the OX40 agonist ivuxolimab. Receptor source: an adult with an advanced solid tumor such as melanoma, head and neck, liver or kidney cancer.

This chain uses TRBV29-1 with TRBJ1-4, with TRBD1 matching 9 bases. V trimming: 7 bases; J trimming: 8 bases; junction bases outside the gene matches: 11. There are 14 residues in the CDR3. From germline, CDR1 is SQVTM and CDR2 ANQGSEA. The DNA for the CDR3 is TGCAGCGCCGTGGATCGGACAGGGGTGGAAAAACTGTTTTTT. It encodes CSAVDRTGVEKLFF. Looking up the rest from reference TRBV29-1 and TRBJ1-4 gives the full variable domain: SAVISQKPSRDICQRGTSLTIQCQVDSQVTMMFWYRQQPGQSLTLIATANQGSEATYESGFVIDKFPISRPNLTFSTLTVSNMSPEDSSIYLCSAVDRTGVEKLFFGSGTQLSVL.

The chain joins TRBV19 to TRBJ2-1, with D possibly matching TRBD1 (6 bases). V was pared by 3 bases and J by 8 bases, with 14 bases between. Germline CDR1 and CDR2: LNHDA and SQIVND (reference sequence). The CDR3 spans 14 residues. In DNA form, the CDR3 reads TGTGCCAGTAGTATCGGACAGACGGTGGATGAGCAGTTCTTC. The encoded protein is CASSIGQTVDEQFF.

The rearrangement joins TRBV28 to TRBJ2-7, with D possibly TRBD1 on 5 matching bases. The CDR3 covers 20 residues. With 2 bases removed from V and 2 bases from J, the gap between germline ends came to 28 bases. The germline CDR1 and CDR2 sequences are MDHEN and SYDVKM. In DNA form, the CDR3 reads TGTGCCAGCAGTTTACCCCCCTACGGTGGCTTTCCGTCAGGGACCTACGAGCAGTACTTC. Its translation: CASSLPPYGGFPSGTYEQYF. The full variable domain, with the rest looked up from reference TRBV28 and TRBJ2-7, is DVKVTQSSRYLVKRTGEKVFLECVQDMDHENMFWYRQDPGLGLRLIYFSYDVKMKEKGDIPEGYSVSREKKERFSLILESASTNQTSMYLCASSLPPYGGFPSGTYEQYFGPGTRLTVT.

CDR3 in amino acids: CASSQDRSGRTYNEQFF. The CDR3 DNA is TGCGCCAGCAGCCAAGATCGAAGCGGGCGTACCTACAATGAGCAGTTCTTC. The chain recombines TRBV4-3 with TRBJ2-1, with D perhaps matching TRBD2 (6 bases). The germline V and J ends were trimmed by 0 bases and 2 bases, with 14 bases remaining between them. CDR1 and CDR2 from the germline V gene are LGHNA and YSLEER. The CDR3 totals 17 residues.

The chain recombines TRBV28 with TRBJ1-2; possible D gene TRBD1, 5 bases. CDR1 and CDR2 from the germline V gene are MDHEN and SYDVKM. CDR3 size: 15 residues. The V end was cut by 6 bases, the J end by 4 bases, with 18 bases between. CDR3 protein: CASRPGRPRGYGYTF. The CDR3 bases are TGTGCCAGCAGGCCGGGACGTCCGAGGGGCTATGGCTACACCTTC.

This clone was recorded once. The rearrangement joins TRBV7-6 to TRBJ2-5; tentatively, D is TRBD1 or TRBD2 (6 bases each). Looked up from germline, CDR1 is SGHVS and CDR2 is FNYEAQ. The CDR3 extends over 17 amino acids. The V and J ends lost 5 bases and 9 bases respectively, with 28 bases between them. For the CDR3, the DNA is TGTGCCAGCAGCGATAGAGTGAGAAGGGGGGCCCATATGGCCCAGTACTTC. Its protein is CASSDRVRRGAHMAQYF.

A few counts support this clone. The rearrangement links TRBV13 to TRBJ2-6, with TRBD1 as a possible D gene (5 bases). The germline V gene encodes CDR1 PRHDT and CDR2 FYEKMQ (reference sequence). With 5 bases removed from V and 0 bases from J, the gap between germline ends came to 8 bases. CDR3 length: 15 amino acids. CDR3 bases: TGTGCCAGCAGCGACGACAGCTCTGGGGCCAACGTCCTGACTTTC. This gives the protein CASSDDSSGANVLTF.

This clone was observed a single time. The V and J genes are TRBV10-3 and TRBJ1-1; 9 bases map to TRBD1. This CDR3 comprises 12 residues. The V gene's germline CDR1 is ENHRY and CDR2 SYGVKD. V gave up 10 bases and J gave up 4 bases; unmatched junction bases: 4. For the CDR3, the DNA is TGTGCCACCGGGACAGGGTCCACTGAAGCTTTCTTT. Its translation: CATGTGSTEAFF.

The V gene is TRBV7-2, the J gene TRBJ1-2; TRBD1 is a possible D gene (5 bases). CDR3 size: 15 residues. CDR1 SGHTA and CDR2 FQGNSA come from the germline V gene. Trimming took off 5 bases at V and 4 bases at J, with 17 bases between the two ends. This chain's CDR3 is CASSAGLTALYGYTF. The CDR3 bases are TGTGCCAGCAGCGCAGGCTTGACAGCCCTCTATGGCTACACCTTC.

On this clone: Other DNA sequences within the sample encode an identical CDR3. The CDR3 region is CSVRDYEQYF. The CDR3 DNA reads as TGCAGCGTTAGGGACTACGAGCAGTACTTC. This sequence joins TRBV29-1 and TRBJ2-7; no reliable D call. Germline-derived CDR1 and CDR2 are SQVTM and ANQGSEA. This CDR3 has 10 residues. Trimming stripped 5 bases from V and 3 bases from J, with 5 bases between.